Below, 20 T cell receptor beta chains from the same sample are listed, as sequenced in a study of spatial heterogeneity in lung cancer. Using its own MiXCR run on the 5' RACE reads, TCRdb lists one record per CDR3 protein. The table shows tens of thousands of distinct CDR3 sequences, with about a fifth occurring only once. Time point of the sample: sample taken at primary tumor resection. Whole RNA was taken from tumor, nontumor lung or frozen PBMC; it was then sequenced unsorted. Sequences were derived from PBMCs, sampled at surgery. The receptors derive from a male donor with early-stage non-small cell lung cancer.

The genes are TRBV6-2 or TRBV6-3 and TRBJ2-4; unclear D gene. The CDR3 totals 15 residues. Trimming took 5 bases from V and 0 from J, leaving 11 bases between them. Looked up from germline, CDR1 is MNHEY and CDR2 is SVGEGT. The CDR3 region has the DNA TGTGCCAGCAGTCTCGGCAAGGTAGCCAAAAACATTCAGTACTTC. Translation: CASSLGKVAKNIQYF.

The V gene is TRBV6-5, the J gene TRBJ2-2, with TRBD2 matching 12 bases. Germline V gene lookup returns CDR1 MNHEY and CDR2 SVGAGI. V shed 10 bases and J 5 bases; nucleotides not matched to a gene: 5. This CDR3 contains 14 residues. The CDR3 loop reads CATRGTSGTGELFF. The CDR3 bases are TGTGCCACGCGGGGGACTAGCGGGACCGGGGAGCTGTTTTTT.

The sample holds many counts of this clonotype. The chain couples TRBV14 to TRBJ2-7; no reliable D call. V was cut by 3 bases and J by 7 bases, with 13 bases left in between. The CDR3 totals 13 residues. The germline gives CDR1 SGHDN, CDR2 FVKESK. Here the CDR3 reads CASSQAMDGEQYF. The DNA of the CDR3 is TGTGCCAGCAGCCAGGCTATGGACGGGGAGCAGTACTTC.

This clonotype showed up just a few times. The CDR3 sequence is CATMASGGYNEQFF. The CDR3 DNA reads TGTGCCACCATGGCTAGCGGGGGCTACAATGAGCAGTTCTTC. This chain connects TRBV27 to TRBJ2-1; TRBD2 matches 10 bases. Germline V gene sequence: CDR1 MNHEY, CDR2 SMNVEV (reference sequence). The CDR3 covers 14 residues. V dropped 10 bases and J dropped 3; count of bases not matched to a gene: 6.

V and J are TRBV12-3 or TRBV12-4 and TRBJ2-1; no definite D call. The CDR3 is made up of 13 amino acids. V lost 6 bases, J lost 7 bases, and 13 bases lay in between. The CDR3 sequence is CASSPSVRNEQFF. The DNA for the CDR3 is TGTGCCAGCAGCCCCAGCGTACGTAATGAGCAGTTCTTC.

This clonotype was seen only a few times. This chain connects TRBV6-6 to TRBJ2-7, with a weak D call TRBD2 (6 bases). There are 15 residues in the CDR3. Per the germline V gene, CDR1 is MNHNY and CDR2 is SVGAGI (reference sequence). The V end lost 6 bases, the J end lost 2 bases, and 17 bases lay between the germline ends. CDR3: CASSAEGRQPYEQYF. The CDR3 nucleotides read TGTGCCAGCAGCGCGGAGGGGCGTCAACCCTACGAGCAGTACTTC.

Concerning this clonotype itself: With a much larger clone just one base away, this may be a read error. The chain employs TRBV7-9 and TRBJ2-3, with D perhaps being TRBD1 or TRBD2 (5 bases each). This CDR3 is built from 16 residues. CDR1 and CDR2 (germline): SEHNR, FQNEAQ (reference sequence). As DNA, the CDR3 is TGTGTCAGCAGCCGACGATATGAGGGGATCACAGATACGCAGTATTTT. It translates to CVSSRRYEGITDTQYF.

V is TRBV4-3 and J is TRBJ2-2; weak D call: TRBD1 (7 bases). Germline lookup yields CDR1 LGHNA and CDR2 YSLEER. The CDR3 runs 16 residues. The V end was cut by 0 bases, the J end by 4 bases, with 12 bases between. DNA for the CDR3: TGCGCCAGCAGCCAAGACAGGGGGGCCGGCACCGGGGAGCTGTTTTTT. Residues: CASSQDRGAGTGELFF.

The gene calls are TRBV20-1 and TRBJ1-1; no definite D call. CDR3 length: 14 residues. V was shortened by 2 bases and J by 4 bases, with 14 bases between the two germline ends. Germline V lookup: CDR1 DFQATT, CDR2 SNEGSKA (reference sequence). The chain's CDR3 is CSARNAVVRTEAFF. Here the CDR3 DNA reads TGCAGTGCTAGAAACGCTGTGGTGCGCACTGAAGCTTTCTTT.

This rearrangement joins TRBV10-3 to TRBJ1-4; D not certain. Germline V gene data show CDR1 as ENHRY and CDR2 as SYGVKD. The CDR3 sequence is 12 residues long. V was cut by 4 bases and J by 7 bases, with 7 bases left in between. CDR3 nucleotide sequence: TGTGCCATCAGTGGAGGCGGTGAAAAACTGTTTTTT. It specifies CAISGGGEKLFF.

This chain links TRBV4-3 with TRBJ2-6; perhaps TRBD1 as D (6 bases). This CDR3 has 18 residues. V lost 0 bases and J 0 bases, leaving 12 bases between the germline ends. The germline V gene encodes CDR1 LGHNA and CDR2 YSLEER. Here the CDR3 reads CASSQDTGLHSGANVLTF. The CDR3 DNA reads TGCGCCAGCAGCCAAGACACAGGGCTTCACTCTGGGGCCAACGTCCTGACTTTC.

This clonotype was observed a few times. The gene calls are TRBV28 and TRBJ1-6; TRBD1 matches at 9 bases. J lost 9 bases, V lost 10 bases, and 10 bases had no gene match. Germline-derived CDR1 and CDR2 are MDHEN and SYDVKM. CDR3 length: 14 amino acids. The CDR3 loop reads CATTGQGKGSPLHF. In DNA, the CDR3 is TGTGCCACGACGGGACAGGGAAAAGGTTCACCCCTCCACTTT.

The V and J genes are TRBV5-5 and TRBJ2-7; 8 positions match TRBD1. The CDR3 sequence is 15 residues long. V shed 5 bases and J 4 bases; nucleotides not matched to a gene: 11. Germline V gives CDR1 SGHKS, CDR2 YYEKEE (reference sequence). The chain's CDR3 is CASSGSQGAAYEQYF. In DNA form, the CDR3 reads TGTGCCAGCAGTGGATCGCAGGGGGCGGCTTACGAGCAGTACTTC.

This chain uses TRBV10-2 with TRBJ2-1, with 7 bases identical to TRBD2. This CDR3 contains 15 residues. Germline loops: CDR1 WSHSY, CDR2 SAAADI. J lost 8 bases, V lost 2 bases, and 9 bases had no gene match. The CDR3 coding sequence is TGCGCCAGCAGTGAGAGTCGCTCCAGCGGGGATGAGCAGTTCTTC. Encoded protein: CASSESRSSGDEQFF.

The rearrangement joins TRBV10-3 to TRBJ2-3; D is unresolved. The germline V and J ends were trimmed by 2 bases and 6 bases, with 12 bases remaining between them. The CDR3 consists of 14 residues. Germline CDR1 is ENHRY and CDR2 is SYGVKD. As DNA, the CDR3 is TGTGCCATCAGTGAGCCCACCGGCCGGGATACGCAGTATTTT. Protein sequence: CAISEPTGRDTQYF.

This clonotype showed up just a few times. V is TRBV5-1 and J is TRBJ2-7; 9 bases align to TRBD2. Germline-derived CDR1 and CDR2 are SGHRS and YFSETQ. CDR3 size: 15 residues. With V trimmed by 2 bases and J by 5 bases, 8 bases remained unmatched. CDR3 DNA sequence: TGCGCCAGCAGCTTCTTCGGGACTAGCAGTCACGAGCAGTACTTC. Protein sequence: CASSFFGTSSHEQYF. The complete variable domain, with remaining parts taken from reference TRBV5-1 and TRBJ2-7, reads KAGVTQTPRYLIKTRGQQVTLSCSPISGHRSVSWYQQTPGQGLQFLFEYFSETQRNKGNFPGRFSGRQFSNSRSEMNVSTLELGDSALYLCASSFFGTSSHEQYFGPGTRLTVT.

The chain has TRBV3-1 and TRBJ2-2; TRBD2 aligns across 7 bases. The V segment lost 2 bases and the J segment 3 bases; nucleotides outside the gene matches: 9. The CDR3 covers 17 residues. The germline gives CDR1 LGHDT, CDR2 YNNKEL (reference sequence). For the CDR3, the DNA is TGTGCCAGCAGCCAACTAGCGGAAGGGCCGGACACCGGGGAGCTGTTTTTT. The encoded protein is CASSQLAEGPDTGELFF. The complete variable domain, with remaining parts taken from reference TRBV3-1 and TRBJ2-2, reads DTAVSQTPKYLVTQMGNDKSIKCEQNLGHDTMYWYKQDSKKFLKIMFSYNNKELIINETVPNRFSPKSPDKAHLNLHINSLELGDSAVYFCASSQLAEGPDTGELFFGEGSRLTVL.

V usage is TRBV28 and J usage is TRBJ2-5; D may be TRBD1 (7 bases). Germline-derived CDR1 and CDR2 are MDHEN and SYDVKM. The CDR3 loop spans 18 amino acids. Trimming took off 2 bases at V and 4 bases at J, with 23 bases between the two ends. The CDR3 DNA reads TGTGCCAGCAGTTTACGCTGGAGTGGGACAGTGGAGGGAGAGACCCAGTACTTC. Translating it yields CASSLRWSGTVEGETQYF.

The V and J genes are TRBV5-1 and TRBJ2-7; D is unresolved. The CDR3 loop spans 15 amino acids. Trimming took 0 bases from V and 0 from J, leaving 10 bases between them. CDR1 is SGHRS, CDR2 YFSETQ, per germline. The CDR3 region has the DNA TGCGCCAGCAGCTTGGAACCAACATTCTCCTACGAGCAGTACTTC. Amino acid sequence: CASSLEPTFSYEQYF.

This clonotype has only a few counts. The chain carries TRBV7-2 and TRBJ2-3; D remains unclear. The CDR3 runs 13 residues. CDR1 is SGHTA, CDR2 FQGNSA, per germline. V lost 5 bases and J 2 bases, leaving 8 bases between the germline ends. In DNA form, the CDR3 reads TGTGCCAGCAGCCCTAGTCACACAGATACGCAGTATTTT. Translation: CASSPSHTDTQYF.